This entry lists 27 T cell receptor beta chains sequenced from one sample in a study of cytomegalovirus exposure and HLA in healthy donors. The PCR employed 60 Vbeta primers together with 13 Jbeta primers. Assay: immunoSEQ multiplex PCR; the TCRdb copy retains only in-frame clones and omits some. Among about 130,000 clones listed, approximately 80% were seen once. Sequenced sample: PBMCs. All receptors derive from a male donor in good health and CMV-seropositive.

The chain recombines TRBV6-5 with TRBJ2-4; TRBD2 matches at 8 bases. Germline-derived CDR1 and CDR2 are MNHEY and SVGAGI. The ends lost 0 bases at V and 7 bases at J; junction bases unmatched: 8. This CDR3 is built from 16 residues. The CDR3, as DNA: TGTGCCAGCAGTTACTCCTTTATCGGCGGGAGGAACATTCAGTACTTC. Amino acids: CASSYSFIGGRNIQYF.

This clone was recorded only once. V and J are TRBV25-1 and TRBJ2-7; D perhaps matches TRBD2 (5 bases). The CDR3 runs 12 residues. V was shortened by 5 bases and J by 1 base, with 6 bases between the two germline ends. Per the germline V gene, CDR1 is MGHDK and CDR2 is SYGVNS. The DNA of the CDR3 is TGTGCCAGCAGTTCGGGATCCTACGAGCAGTACTTC. Amino acid sequence: CASSSGSYEQYF.

The rearrangement joins TRBV5-1 to TRBJ1-1; D ambiguous. The CDR3 totals 17 residues. V dropped 0 bases and J dropped 0 bases, with 15 bases sitting between them. The germline V gene has CDR1 SGHRS and CDR2 YFSETQ. In DNA form, the CDR3 reads TGCGCCAGCAGCTTGGACTACAGTATCGGGGTGAACACTGAAGCTTTCTTT. Translating gives CASSLDYSIGVNTEAFF.

The chain recombines TRBV7-6 with TRBJ1-4; D is uncertain. V dropped 4 bases and J dropped 8 bases, with 14 bases sitting between them. The CDR3 is 14 residues long. CDR1 and CDR2 (germline): SGHVS, FNYEAQ. CDR3 in DNA: TGTGCCAGCAGCTCCCCAAGGCGCGGGGAAAAACTGTTTTTT. As protein: CASSSPRRGEKLFF.

The V call is TRBV7-2, the J call TRBJ1-2; D unclear. CDR1 and CDR2 from the germline V gene are SGHTA and FQGNSA. This CDR3 is 13 amino acids long. Trimming left V 1 base short and J 8 bases short, with 11 bases between. CDR3 in DNA: TGTGCCAGCAGCTTAGTTTCTCGGAGGGGCTACACCTTC. As protein: CASSLVSRRGYTF.

The J gene is TRBJ2-5, the V gene TRBV2, with D tentatively TRBD2 (5 bases). The CDR3 spans 14 residues. Germline V gene sequence: CDR1 SNHLY, CDR2 FYNNEI. V lost 4 bases to trimming and J lost 3 bases, with 12 bases between them. The CDR3 nucleotides are TGTGCCAGCAGTGGCTCTTCGAGGGAAGAGACCCAGTACTTC. This sequence encodes CASSGSSREETQYF.

V and J are TRBV7-3 and TRBJ2-1; 8 bases line up with TRBD2. The junction had 12 bases not matched to a gene; V was cut back by 4 bases and J by 4 bases. The CDR3 contains 17 residues. Germline loops: CDR1 SGHTA, CDR2 FQGTGA. The CDR3 loop is CASSSRLASGRYNEQFF. In DNA, the CDR3 is TGTGCCAGCAGCTCGCGACTGGCTAGCGGGCGGTACAATGAGCAGTTCTTC.

Only a few counts were recorded for this clone. The gene calls are TRBV30 and TRBJ1-4, with D perhaps matching TRBD1 (5 bases). Germline values: CDR1 GTSNPN, CDR2 SVGIG (reference sequence). V was cut by 3 bases and J by 8 bases, with 16 bases left in between. The CDR3 is 14 residues long. The CDR3, as DNA: TGTGCCTGGAGCCAGGGCGGTTTTTGGGAAAAACTGTTTTTT. Translation gives CAWSQGGFWEKLFF.

The chain has TRBV6-4 and TRBJ1-2; 8 bases are a match to TRBD1. The CDR3 extends over 15 amino acids. Germline-derived CDR1 and CDR2 are MRHNA and SNTAGT. V dropped 6 bases and J dropped 4; count of bases not matched to a gene: 10. This chain's CDR3 is CASRVTPGGGYGYTF. The DNA for the CDR3 is TGTGCCAGCAGAGTGACCCCAGGGGGCGGCTATGGCTACACCTTC.

J is TRBJ2-5 and V is TRBV10-3; 9 bases fit TRBD2. This CDR3 region has 13 residues. Germline V gene sequence: CDR1 ENHRY, CDR2 SYGVKD. J lost 5 bases, V lost 10 bases, and 8 bases had no gene match. The CDR3 reads CATQAGGRETQYF. Here the CDR3 DNA reads TGTGCCACCCAAGCGGGAGGAAGGGAGACCCAGTACTTC.

The chain links TRBV5-1 to TRBJ1-4; D perhaps matches TRBD1 (6 bases). The V and J ends lost 4 bases and 2 bases respectively, with 12 bases between them. From germline, CDR1 is SGHRS and CDR2 YFSETQ. The CDR3 spans 15 residues. CDR3 nucleotide sequence: TGCGCCAGCAGCCTACAGGGAGCGACTAATGAAAAACTGTTTTTT. Translating it yields CASSLQGATNEKLFF.

This chain connects TRBV6-1 to TRBJ1-6, with 7 bases matching TRBD1. V dropped 5 bases and J dropped 8; count of bases not matched to a gene: 9. The CDR3 contains 15 residues. CDR1 and CDR2 from the germline V gene are MNHNS and SASEGT. The chain's CDR3 is CASSLTGVVDSPLHF. The DNA of the CDR3 is TGTGCCAGCAGTTTAACAGGGGTCGTCGATTCACCCCTCCACTTT.

The chain couples TRBV5-4 to TRBJ2-3; weak D call: TRBD1 (5 bases). V was shortened by 3 bases and J by 2 bases, with 16 bases between the two germline ends. Germline V CDR1 and CDR2: SGHNT, YYREEE (reference sequence). CDR3 length: 16 residues. This chain's CDR3 is CASSSPAGSVTDTQYF. CDR3 coding DNA: TGTGCCAGCAGCTCTCCGGCAGGGTCTGTCACAGATACGCAGTATTTT.

CDR3 nucleotides: TGTGCACTAGGGTCGGGCAATCAGCCCCAGCATTTT. Protein sequence: CALGSGNQPQHF. The chain has TRBV28 and TRBJ1-5; no definite D call. Per the germline V gene, CDR1 is MDHEN and CDR2 is SYDVKM. CDR3 length: 12 amino acids.

A single count supports this clone. Compared with germline, one end of the junction differs, possibly owing to a read error. The V and J genes are TRBV7-9 and TRBJ1-1; no reliable D call. The length of the CDR3 is 12 residues. Germline CDR1 and CDR2: SEHNR and FQNEAQ (reference sequence). The CDR3 spells CSSSLDPGGAFF. As DNA, the CDR3 is TGTTCCAGCAGCTTAGACCCCGGCGGAGCTTTCTTT.

V and J are TRBV7-2 and TRBJ2-2, with 10 bases fitting TRBD1. The CDR3 totals 16 residues. Germline values: CDR1 SGHTA, CDR2 FQGNSA. The V and J ends lost 5 bases and 5 bases, in that order; junction bases with no gene match: 8. For the CDR3, the DNA is TGTGCCAGCAGCCAGGACAGGGGGTCGTGGACCGGGGAGCTGTTTTTT. It yields the protein CASSQDRGSWTGELFF.

The genes are TRBV4-2 and TRBJ2-2, with TRBD2 matching 8 bases. With V trimmed by 4 bases and J by 4 bases, 11 bases remained unmatched. This CDR3 has 17 residues. CDR1 and CDR2 from the germline V gene are LGHNA and YNFKEQ. As DNA, the CDR3 is TGTGCCAGCAGCCCCTTCATGCGGGGGGCGACCACCGGGGAGCTGTTTTTT. Its translation is CASSPFMRGATTGELFF.

The rearrangement joins TRBV28 to TRBJ2-5; D remains ambiguous. The J call is uncertain, as TRBJ2-7 better fits the DNA end. Germline CDR1 MDHEN, CDR2 SYDVKM. CDR3 length: 15 amino acids. The CDR3 here is CASNVGPQIISEQYF. DNA of the CDR3: TGTGCCAGCAATGTGGGTCCTCAGATCATCAGCGAGCAGTACTTC.

The rearrangement uses TRBV18 and TRBJ2-2; 10 bases map to TRBD2. V shed 6 bases, J shed 5 bases, and the junction held 9 bases outside the gene matches. Looked up from germline, CDR1 is KGHSH and CDR2 is LQKENI. The CDR3 length is 16 residues. For the CDR3, the DNA is TGTGCCAGCTCGGCGTCCGGGACTAGCGTGACCGGGGAGCTGTTTTTT. Translating it yields CASSASGTSVTGELFF. The complete variable domain, with remaining parts taken from reference TRBV18 and TRBJ2-2, reads NAGVMQNPRHLVRRRGQEARLRCSPMKGHSHVYWYRQLPEEGLKFMVYLQKENIIDESGMPKERFSAEFPKEGPSILRIQQVVRGDSAAYFCASSASGTSVTGELFFGEGSRLTVL.

Remarks on this clone: A read error may account for a junction end that differs from germline. The chain is built from TRBV7-9 and TRBJ2-1, with 9 bases fitting TRBD2. The CDR3 extends over 13 amino acids. Germline lookup yields CDR1 SEHNR and CDR2 FQNEAQ (reference sequence). CDR3: CSSSRGLANEQFF. CDR3 bases: TGTTCCAGCAGCCGCGGACTAGCGAATGAGCAGTTCTTC. Using reference TRBV7-9 and TRBJ2-1 for the parts outside the CDR3, the full variable domain is DTGVSQNPRHKITKRGQNVTFRCDPISEHNRLYWYRQTLGQGPEFLTYFQNEAQLEKSRLLSDRFSAERPKGSFSTLEIQRTEQGDSAMYLCSSSRGLANEQFFGPGTRLTVL.

The J gene is TRBJ1-6, the V gene TRBV7-9, with D possibly TRBD1 on 6 matching bases. Germline values: CDR1 SEHNR, CDR2 FQNEAQ (reference sequence). The CDR3 covers 15 residues. V was cut by 8 bases and J by 6 bases, with 17 bases left in between. CDR3 residues: CASSPGDTVNSPLHF. The DNA for the CDR3 is TGTGCCAGCTCCCCAGGGGACACCGTTAATTCACCCCTCCACTTT.

This clone has a single count. The chain joins TRBV27 to TRBJ2-7; TRBD1 matches 9 bases. Trimming took 5 bases from V and 2 from J; bases not matched to a gene: 4. The germline V gene encodes CDR1 MNHEY and CDR2 SMNVEV (reference sequence). This CDR3 has 14 residues. The CDR3 bases are TGTGCCAGCAGTACCCGGGACAGGGCCTACGAGCAGTACTTC. It yields the protein CASSTRDRAYEQYF.

The rearrangement joins TRBV7-9 to TRBJ1-1, with TRBD1 identical over 8 bases. The germline CDR1 and CDR2 sequences are SEHNR and FQNEAQ (reference sequence). The J segment lost 2 bases and the V segment lost 5 bases, leaving 10 bases of the junction unmatched. This CDR3 is built from 16 residues. The DNA for the CDR3 is TGTGCCAGCAGCCCGAGAGGGACAGGACTTAACACTGAAGCTTTCTTT. This gives the protein CASSPRGTGLNTEAFF.

V and J are TRBV5-1 and TRBJ2-5; a possible D gene is TRBD1 (5 bases). V shed 0 bases and J shed 1 base, with 7 bases lying between them. Germline CDR1 reads SGHRS; CDR2 reads YFSETQ. The CDR3 has 14 residues. CDR3 sequence: CASSLVTAQETQYF. Written as DNA, the CDR3 is TGCGCCAGCAGCTTGGTGACAGCCCAAGAGACCCAGTACTTC.

This clone occurred once. This rearrangement joins TRBV2 to TRBJ1-6; D gene unclear. Germline V CDR1 and CDR2: SNHLY, FYNNEI. Trimming removed 0 bases from V and 7 bases from J, with 4 bases in between. CDR3 size: 13 residues. The DNA of the CDR3 is TGTGCCAGCAGTGAAGCCTCGAATTCACCCCTCCACTTT. Translating gives CASSEASNSPLHF.

The chain recombines TRBV27 with TRBJ2-7, with TRBD1 identical over 9 bases. The CDR3 totals 15 residues. V lost 3 bases, J lost 4 bases, and 7 bases stayed unmatched. Germline V gene data show CDR1 as MNHEY and CDR2 as SMNVEV (reference sequence). CDR3 protein: CASSFVGQGLYEQYF. The DNA of the CDR3 is TGTGCCAGCAGTTTTGTGGGACAGGGCTTATACGAGCAGTACTTC.

V gene TRBV28 combines with J gene TRBJ2-1, with 7 bases matching TRBD2. The CDR3 covers 14 residues. V dropped 4 bases and J dropped 8; count of bases not matched to a gene: 8. Per the germline V gene, CDR1 is MDHEN and CDR2 is SYDVKM. The CDR3 DNA reads as TGTGCCAGCAGTTCCGGACTAGTTGGCTATGAGCAGTTCTTC. It translates to CASSSGLVGYEQFF.